The following is a T cell receptor (beta chain) sequence with its context. Compared with germline, one end of the junction differs, possibly owing to a read error. The data belong to a study of blood T cell repertoires in COVID-19. Data came from immunoSEQ multiplex PCR; TCRdb stores just in-frame clones and leaves some out. This table holds more than 250,000 clones, roughly nine tenths found once. Sequencing was performed on PBMCs or T cells enriched from blood (not recorded which). This TCR was recovered from a woman younger than 45 who had recovered from COVID-19.

The CDR3 here is CASTGGRNEKLFF. CDR3 bases: TGTGCTAGCACGGGGGGCAGAAATGAAAAACTGTTTTTT. The J gene is TRBJ1-4, the V gene TRBV12-3 or TRBV12-4, with D possibly being TRBD1 (6 bases). The CDR3 sequence is 13 residues long.